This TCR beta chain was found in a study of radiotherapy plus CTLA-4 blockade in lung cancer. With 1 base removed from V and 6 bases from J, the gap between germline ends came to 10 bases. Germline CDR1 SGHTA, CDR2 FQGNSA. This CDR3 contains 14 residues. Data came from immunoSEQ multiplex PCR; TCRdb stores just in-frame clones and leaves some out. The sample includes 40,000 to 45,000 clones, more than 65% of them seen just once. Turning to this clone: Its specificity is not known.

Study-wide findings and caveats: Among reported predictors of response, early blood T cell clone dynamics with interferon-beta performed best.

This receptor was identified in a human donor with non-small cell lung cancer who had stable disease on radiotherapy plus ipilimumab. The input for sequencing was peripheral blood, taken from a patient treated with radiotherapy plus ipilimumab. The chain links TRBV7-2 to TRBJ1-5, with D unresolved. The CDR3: CASSLGAGIQPQHF. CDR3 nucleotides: TGTGCCAGCAGCTTAGGGGCAGGCATTCAGCCCCAGCATTTT.